What follows are 21 T cell receptor beta chains derived from one specimen sequenced in a study of CD8 T cells in ankylosing spondylitis. No cognate antigen is known for these TCRs. TCRdb reprocessed the 5' RACE reads via MiXCR and lists one record per CDR3 protein. Here the sample spans about 500,000 distinct CDR3 sequences, roughly 13% being singletons. Broader study findings: What seemed typical of ankylosing spondylitis blood was a TCR beta motif built from under 10 highly homologous variants.

The specimen sequenced was blood, either unsorted or a sorted T cell fraction (not recorded which). These TCRs come from a male donor with ankylosing spondylitis.

The gene calls are TRBV19 and TRBJ2-1; 7 nucleotides align to TRBD2. Unmatched junction bases numbered 9, after V lost 0 bases and J lost 7 bases. Germline CDR1 and CDR2: LNHDA and SQIVND (reference sequence). This CDR3 comprises 16 residues. CDR3 in amino acids: CASSIDFAGVINEQFF. CDR3 DNA: TGTGCCAGTAGTATAGACTTCGCGGGAGTTATTAATGAGCAGTTCTTC. Based on the CDR3 plus reference TRBV19 and TRBJ2-1, the full variable domain is DGGITQSPKYLFRKEGQNVTLSCEQNLNHDAMYWYRQDPGQGLRLIYYSQIVNDFQKGDIAEGYSVSREKKESFPLTVTSAQKNPTAFYLCASSIDFAGVINEQFFGPGTRLTVL.

This clonotype was counted between two and nine times. The rearrangement joins TRBV3-1 to TRBJ2-3; the D gene could be TRBD1 or TRBD2 (5 bases each). This CDR3 is 16 amino acids long. Germline V gene data show CDR1 as LGHDT and CDR2 as YNNKEL (reference sequence). V lost 3 bases, J lost 1 base, and 14 bases lay in between. The CDR3, as DNA: TGTGCCAGCAGCCAGAGGGGCCTGAACCGCACAGATACGCAGTATTTT. Protein sequence: CASSQRGLNRTDTQYF.

This clonotype was found many times. The chain has TRBV4-2 and TRBJ2-1; D is unclear. The CDR3 runs to 12 residues. Trimming removed 4 bases from V and 8 bases from J, with 9 bases in between. Germline CDR1 and CDR2: LGHNA and YNFKEQ. In nucleotides, the CDR3 is TGTGCCAGCAGCCTTAGGGCGGATGAGCAGTTCTTC. Encoded protein: CASSLRADEQFF.

This clonotype was seen only a few times. The V and J genes are TRBV7-2 and TRBJ1-5, with D possibly being TRBD1 (6 bases). There are 14 residues in the CDR3. The V gene lost 6 bases and the J gene lost 3 bases, with 12 bases spanning the gap. The germline CDR1 and CDR2 sequences are SGHTA and FQGNSA. The CDR3 reads CASSTGTLNQPQHF. CDR3 nucleotide sequence: TGTGCCAGCAGTACCGGGACACTCAATCAGCCCCAGCATTTT. Drawing the rest from reference TRBV7-2 and TRBJ1-5, the complete variable domain is GAGVSQSPSNKVTEKGKDVELRCDPISGHTALYWYRQSLGQGLEFLIYFQGNSAPDKSGLPSDRFSAERTGGSVSTLTIQRTQQEDSAVYLCASSTGTLNQPQHFGDGTRLSIL.

This clonotype was seen only a few times. V is TRBV30 and J is TRBJ2-1; no clear D. Germline V gives CDR1 GTSNPN, CDR2 SVGIG (reference sequence). The CDR3 spans 12 residues. Trimming cost V 3 bases and J 8 bases, with 11 bases left between them. The CDR3 nucleotides are TGTGCCTGGAGCGCCTCCGGGCATGAGCAGTTCTTC. The encoded protein is CAWSASGHEQFF.

This clonotype was counted only a few times. The V gene is TRBV27, the J gene TRBJ2-3; maybe TRBD2 (5 bases). The germline V gene has CDR1 MNHEY and CDR2 SMNVEV (reference sequence). The V and J ends lost 0 bases and 6 bases respectively, with 10 bases between them. The CDR3 contains 14 residues. CDR3 amino acids: CASSLSWTFDTQYF. The CDR3 nucleotides read TGTGCCAGCAGTTTATCCTGGACTTTCGATACGCAGTATTTT.

The V and J genes are TRBV12-3 or TRBV12-4 and TRBJ2-1, with a possible D match to TRBD2 (5 bases). This CDR3 is 15 amino acids long. V was clipped by 4 bases and J by 1 base, with 11 bases between them. CDR3 loop: CASSSPTTSYNEQFF. CDR3 bases: TGTGCCAGCAGTTCCCCGACTACGTCCTACAATGAGCAGTTCTTC.

This clonotype has just a few counts. The rearrangement joins TRBV20-1 to TRBJ1-6; no definite D call. In germline, CDR1 is DFQATT, CDR2 SNEGSKA (reference sequence). This CDR3 contains 15 residues. V lost 1 base, J lost 0 bases, and 7 bases lay in between. The CDR3 DNA sequence: TGCAGTGCTAGAGCGGGGAGCTCCTATAATTCACCCCTCCACTTT. Translation gives CSARAGSSYNSPLHF.

The rearrangement links TRBV20-1 to TRBJ1-1, with 8 bases aligning to TRBD1. The V gene end was trimmed by 0 bases and the J gene end by 1 base; junction bases not matched to a gene: 10. This CDR3 contains 17 residues. Germline assignment: CDR1 DFQATT and CDR2 SNEGSKA (reference sequence). CDR3 sequence (DNA): TGCAGTGCTAGAGATCCTTCCAGGGGGCAGGGGAACACTGAAGCTTTCTTT. It yields the protein CSARDPSRGQGNTEAFF.

This clonotype occurred a few times. The chain couples TRBV5-1 to TRBJ2-6; D gene unclear. The CDR3 has 19 residues. Trimming shortened V by 0 bases and J by 0 bases, and 16 bases separated the two germline ends. Germline lookup yields CDR1 SGHRS and CDR2 YFSETQ. CDR3 region: CASSLDQTLLSSGANVLTF. In DNA form, the CDR3 reads TGCGCCAGCAGCTTGGATCAAACCCTCCTAAGCTCTGGGGCCAACGTCCTGACTTTC.

There are a few counts of this clonotype. The rearrangement joins TRBV28 to TRBJ1-3, with D unresolved. Trimming removed 7 bases from V and 1 base from J, with 5 bases in between. The germline V gene encodes CDR1 MDHEN and CDR2 SYDVKM. CDR3 length equals 12 residues. The chain's CDR3 is CASTTSGNTIYF. The CDR3 coding sequence is TGTGCCAGCACGACTTCTGGAAACACCATATATTTT. Based on the CDR3 plus reference TRBV28 and TRBJ1-3, the full variable domain is DVKVTQSSRYLVKRTGEKVFLECVQDMDHENMFWYRQDPGLGLRLIYFSYDVKMKEKGDIPEGYSVSREKKERFSLILESASTNQTSMYLCASTTSGNTIYFGEGSWLTVV.

This clonotype has more than one count but fewer than ten. The chain uses TRBV5-1 and TRBJ2-3, with 7 bases lining up with TRBD2. The V gene end was trimmed by 2 bases and the J gene end by 5 bases; junction bases not matched to a gene: 11. This CDR3 has 16 amino acids. Looked up from germline, CDR1 is SGHRS and CDR2 is YFSETQ. CDR3 nucleotide sequence: TGCGCCAGCAGCTTTTTACTTCCCTCTAGCGGAGATACGCAGTATTTT. This codes for CASSFLLPSSGDTQYF.

The J gene is TRBJ2-1, the V gene TRBV3-1; D is uncertain. Germline assignment: CDR1 LGHDT and CDR2 YNNKEL (reference sequence). The CDR3 loop spans 13 amino acids. V was pared by 2 bases and J by 3 bases, with 5 bases between. This CDR3 is CASSQPGYNEQFF. CDR3 coding DNA: TGTGCCAGCAGCCAACCAGGCTACAATGAGCAGTTCTTC.

This clonotype turned up a few times. V is TRBV21-1 and J is TRBJ2-1. TRBV21-1 is annotated as a pseudogene. The CDR3 runs 10 residues. In DNA, the CDR3 is TGTGCCAGCAAGGACAATGAGCAGTTCTTC. Translation gives CASKDNEQFF.

There are a few counts of this clonotype. The rearrangement joins TRBV12-3 or TRBV12-4 to TRBJ2-5; 11 positions match TRBD1. The ends lost 1 base at V and 5 bases at J; junction bases unmatched: 3. This CDR3 contains 15 residues. The CDR3 DNA sequence: TGTGCCAGCAGTTTAGGGACAGGGGGCGTTGAGACCCAGTACTTC. Protein: CASSLGTGGVETQYF.

This clonotype was detected a few times. The chain recombines TRBV18 with TRBJ2-2; D may be TRBD2 (6 bases). Trimming stripped 0 bases from V and 5 bases from J, with 10 bases between. The CDR3 contains 15 residues. CDR1 is KGHSH and CDR2 is LQKENI in the germline V gene. The CDR3 bases are TGTGCCAGCTCACCACCGGCGGGGCCTACCGGGGAGCTGTTTTTT. This gives the protein CASSPPAGPTGELFF.

V and J are TRBV7-6 and TRBJ2-5; 11 bases fit TRBD2. The CDR3 contains 14 residues. Germline lookup yields CDR1 SGHVS and CDR2 FNYEAQ. V lost 5 bases to trimming and J lost 5 bases; unmatched junction nucleotides: 4. CDR3 sequence: CASSPLAGDETQYF. The CDR3 DNA follows: TGTGCCAGCAGCCCACTAGCGGGAGATGAGACCCAGTACTTC. Drawing the rest from reference TRBV7-6 and TRBJ2-5, the complete variable domain is GAGVSQSPRYKVTKRGQDVALRCDPISGHVSLYWYRQALGQGPEFLTYFNYEAQQDKSGLPNDRFSAERPEGSISTLTIQRTEQRDSAMYRCASSPLAGDETQYFGPGTRLLVL.

The gene calls are TRBV27 and TRBJ2-5, with a tentative D call TRBD2 (5 bases). CDR3 length: 16 residues. The germline gives CDR1 MNHEY, CDR2 SMNVEV (reference sequence). The V gene lost 4 bases and the J gene lost 1 base, with 16 bases spanning the gap. CDR3 sequence reads: CASSSTFRAAQETQYF. The DNA of the CDR3 is TGTGCCAGCAGTTCCACCTTTAGAGCGGCCCAAGAGACCCAGTACTTC.

This clonotype was detected only a few times. V is TRBV28 and J is TRBJ2-2; D gene unclear. The germline V and J ends were trimmed by 3 bases and 6 bases, with 17 bases remaining between them. Germline V gives CDR1 MDHEN, CDR2 SYDVKM. This CDR3 is 16 amino acids long. The CDR3 sequence: CASSLSVPFPAGELFF. CDR3 coding DNA: TGTGCCAGCAGTTTGTCTGTCCCTTTTCCCGCCGGGGAGCTGTTTTTT.

This clonotype was recorded a few times. V is TRBV24-1 and J is TRBJ2-2; a possible D gene is TRBD2 (6 bases). V gave up 3 bases and J gave up 6 bases, with 19 bases separating them. CDR3 length: 17 amino acids. Germline V gene sequence: CDR1 KGHDR, CDR2 SFDVKD. CDR3 nucleotide sequence: TGTGCCACCAGTGATCCCGTCAAGACTAGGAGGGCCGGGGAGCTGTTTTTT. Protein: CATSDPVKTRRAGELFF.

The chain combines TRBV10-2 with TRBJ1-1, with TRBD1 matching over 8 bases. The germline V gene has CDR1 WSHSY and CDR2 SAAADI. V lost 6 bases, J lost 5 bases, and 8 bases stayed unmatched. The length of the CDR3 is 14 residues. CDR3 nucleotides: TGCGCCAGCAGCCCACAGGGGGGATGGACTGAAGCTTTCTTT. It specifies CASSPQGGWTEAFF.